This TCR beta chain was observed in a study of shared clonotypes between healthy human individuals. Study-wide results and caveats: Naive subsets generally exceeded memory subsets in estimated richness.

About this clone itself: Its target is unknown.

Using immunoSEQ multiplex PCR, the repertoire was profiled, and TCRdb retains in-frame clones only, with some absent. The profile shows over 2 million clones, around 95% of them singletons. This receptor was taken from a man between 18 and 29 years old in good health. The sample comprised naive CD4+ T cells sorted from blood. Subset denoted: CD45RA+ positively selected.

DNA for the CDR3: TGTGCCAGCAGCTTAGCGATCGGGTTACCGGGGGATGAGCAGTTCTTC. This encodes CASSLAIGLPGDEQFF. The gene calls are TRBV7-6 and TRBJ2-1; possible D gene TRBD2, 6 bases. Germline CDR1 reads SGHVS; CDR2 reads FNYEAQ. V was shortened by 0 bases and J by 8 bases, with 17 bases between the two germline ends. This CDR3 has 16 amino acids.